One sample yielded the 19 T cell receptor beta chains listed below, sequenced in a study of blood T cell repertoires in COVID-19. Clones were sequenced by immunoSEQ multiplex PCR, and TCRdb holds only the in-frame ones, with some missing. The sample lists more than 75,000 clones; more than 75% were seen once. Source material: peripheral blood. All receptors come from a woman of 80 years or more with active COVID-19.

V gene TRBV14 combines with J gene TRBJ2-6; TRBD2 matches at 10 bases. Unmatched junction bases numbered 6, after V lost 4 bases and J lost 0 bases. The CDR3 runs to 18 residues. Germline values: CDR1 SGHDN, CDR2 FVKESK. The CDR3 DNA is TGTGCCAGCAGCCCTTGGAGCGGGAGGGCCTCTGGGGCCAACGTCCTGACTTTC. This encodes CASSPWSGRASGANVLTF. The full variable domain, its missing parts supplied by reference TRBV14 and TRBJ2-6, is EAGVTQFPSHSVIEKGQTVTLRCDPISGHDNLYWYRRVMGKEIKFLLHFVKESKQDESGMPNNRFLAERTGGTYSTLKVQPAELEDSGVYFCASSPWSGRASGANVLTFGAGSRLTVL.

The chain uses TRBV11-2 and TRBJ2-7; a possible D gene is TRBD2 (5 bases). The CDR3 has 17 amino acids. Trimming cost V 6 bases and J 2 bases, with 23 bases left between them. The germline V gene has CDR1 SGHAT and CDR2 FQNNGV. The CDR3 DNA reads TGTGCCAGCAGTATAACGATAACCCGGACGGGGACCTACGAGCAGTACTTC. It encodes CASSITITRTGTYEQYF.

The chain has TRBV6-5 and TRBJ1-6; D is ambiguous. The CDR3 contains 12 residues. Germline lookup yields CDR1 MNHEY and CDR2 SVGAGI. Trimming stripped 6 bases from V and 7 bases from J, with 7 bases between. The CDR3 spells CASSPGNSPLHF. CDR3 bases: TGTGCCAGCAGCCCCGGGAATTCACCCCTCCACTTT.

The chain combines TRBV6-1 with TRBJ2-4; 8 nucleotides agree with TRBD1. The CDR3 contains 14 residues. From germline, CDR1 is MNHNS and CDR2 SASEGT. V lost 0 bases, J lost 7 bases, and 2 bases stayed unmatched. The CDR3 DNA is TGTGCCAGCAGTGAAGCGGGGACAGGCAACATTCAGTACTTC. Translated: CASSEAGTGNIQYF.

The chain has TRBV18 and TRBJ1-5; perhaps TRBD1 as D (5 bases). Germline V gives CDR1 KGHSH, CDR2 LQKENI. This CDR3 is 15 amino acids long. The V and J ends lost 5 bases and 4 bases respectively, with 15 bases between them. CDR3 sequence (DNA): TGTGCCAGCTCAGCGCAGGGCGCCAAGAATCAGCCCCAGCATTTT. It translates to CASSAQGAKNQPQHF.

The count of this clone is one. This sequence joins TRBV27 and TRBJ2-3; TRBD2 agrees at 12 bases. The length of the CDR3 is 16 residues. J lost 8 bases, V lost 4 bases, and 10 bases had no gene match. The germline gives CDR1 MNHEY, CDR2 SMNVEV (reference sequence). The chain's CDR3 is CASSSGLAGQTGTQYF. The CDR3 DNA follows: TGTGCCAGCAGTTCGGGACTAGCGGGTCAAACCGGTACGCAGTATTTT.

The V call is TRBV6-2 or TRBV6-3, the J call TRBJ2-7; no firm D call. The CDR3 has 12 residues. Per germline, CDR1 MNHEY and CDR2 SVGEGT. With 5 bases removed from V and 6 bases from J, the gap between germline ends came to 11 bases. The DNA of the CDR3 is TGTGCCAGCAGTCGCGGCCCCGGCGAGCAGTACTTC. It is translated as CASSRGPGEQYF.

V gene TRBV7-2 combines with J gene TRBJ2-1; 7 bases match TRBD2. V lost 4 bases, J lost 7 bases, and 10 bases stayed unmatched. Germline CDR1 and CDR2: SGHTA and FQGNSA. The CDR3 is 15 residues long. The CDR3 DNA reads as TGTGCCAGCAGCTCAGAGGCGGGAGTGGGGAATGAGCAGTTCTTC. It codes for CASSSEAGVGNEQFF.

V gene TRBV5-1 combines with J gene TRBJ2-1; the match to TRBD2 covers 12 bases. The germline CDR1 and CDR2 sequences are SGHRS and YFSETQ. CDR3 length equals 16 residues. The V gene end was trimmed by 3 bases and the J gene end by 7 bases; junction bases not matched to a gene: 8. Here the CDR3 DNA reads TGCGCCAGCAGCTCGAGACCCGGACTAGCGGGAAATGAGCAGTTCTTC. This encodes CASSSRPGLAGNEQFF.

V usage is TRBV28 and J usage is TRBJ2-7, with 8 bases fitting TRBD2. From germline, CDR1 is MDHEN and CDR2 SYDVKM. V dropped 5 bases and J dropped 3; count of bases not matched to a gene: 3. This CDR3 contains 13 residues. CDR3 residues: CASSLGLDYEQYF. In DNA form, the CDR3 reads TGTGCCAGCAGTCTGGGACTAGACTACGAGCAGTACTTC.

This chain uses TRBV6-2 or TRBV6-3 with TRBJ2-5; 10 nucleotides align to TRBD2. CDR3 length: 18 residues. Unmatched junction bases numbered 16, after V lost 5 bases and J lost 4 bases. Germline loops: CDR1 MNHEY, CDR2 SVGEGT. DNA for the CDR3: TGTGCCAGCAGTCGCGGCCAACTAGCGGGACCTTCAGCAGAGACCCAGTACTTC. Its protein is CASSRGQLAGPSAETQYF.

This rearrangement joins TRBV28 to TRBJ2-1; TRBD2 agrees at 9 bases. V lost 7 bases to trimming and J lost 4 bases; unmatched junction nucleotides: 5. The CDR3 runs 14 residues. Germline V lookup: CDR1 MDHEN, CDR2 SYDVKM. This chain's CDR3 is CASTPTSGYNEQFF. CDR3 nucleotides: TGTGCCAGCACCCCGACTAGCGGATACAATGAGCAGTTCTTC.

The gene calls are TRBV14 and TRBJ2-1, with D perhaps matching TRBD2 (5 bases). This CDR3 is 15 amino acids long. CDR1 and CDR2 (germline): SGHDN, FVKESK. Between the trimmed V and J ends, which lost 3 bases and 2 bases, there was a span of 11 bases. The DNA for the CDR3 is TGTGCCAGCAGCCAGCTTAGGCGGGCCTACAATGAGCAGTTCTTC. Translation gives CASSQLRRAYNEQFF.

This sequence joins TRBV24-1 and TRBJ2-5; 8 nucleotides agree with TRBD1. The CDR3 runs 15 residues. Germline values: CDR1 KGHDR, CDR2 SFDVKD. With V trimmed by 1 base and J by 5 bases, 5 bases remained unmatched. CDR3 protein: CATSDLQTGGETQYF. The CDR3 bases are TGTGCCACCAGTGATTTACAAACAGGGGGGGAGACCCAGTACTTC.

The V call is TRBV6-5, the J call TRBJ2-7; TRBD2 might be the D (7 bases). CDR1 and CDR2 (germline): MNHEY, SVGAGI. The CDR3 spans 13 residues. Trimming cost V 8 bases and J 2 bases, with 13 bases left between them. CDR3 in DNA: TGTGCCAGCGGAAGCGGGGACACCTACGAGCAGTACTTC. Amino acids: CASGSGDTYEQYF.

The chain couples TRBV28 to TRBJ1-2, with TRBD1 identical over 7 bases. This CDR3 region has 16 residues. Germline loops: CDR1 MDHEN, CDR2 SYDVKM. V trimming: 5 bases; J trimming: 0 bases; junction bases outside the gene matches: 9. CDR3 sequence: CASSPTGRRANYGYTF. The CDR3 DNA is TGTGCCAGCAGTCCGACAGGGCGAAGAGCTAACTATGGCTACACCTTC.

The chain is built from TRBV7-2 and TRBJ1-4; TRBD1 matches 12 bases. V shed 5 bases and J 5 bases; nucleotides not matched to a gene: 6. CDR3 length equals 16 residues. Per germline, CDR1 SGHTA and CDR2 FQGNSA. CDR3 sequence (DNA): TGTGCCAGCAGCCTCACCGGGACAGGGGGCAATGAAAAACTGTTTTTT. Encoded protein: CASSLTGTGGNEKLFF.

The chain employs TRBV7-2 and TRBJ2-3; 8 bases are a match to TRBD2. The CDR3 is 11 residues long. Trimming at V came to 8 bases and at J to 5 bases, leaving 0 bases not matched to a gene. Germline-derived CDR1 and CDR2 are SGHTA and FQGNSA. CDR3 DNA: TGTGCCAGCGCGGGGGGAGATACGCAGTATTTT. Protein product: CASAGGDTQYF.

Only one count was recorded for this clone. The CDR3 is CASSYWRRPGSGNTIYF. The CDR3 DNA is TGTGCCAGCAGTTACTGGAGGAGGCCCGGCTCTGGAAACACCATATATTTT. The chain uses TRBV6-2 or TRBV6-3 and TRBJ1-3; D is ambiguous. V lost 1 base to trimming and J lost 0 bases, with 13 bases between them. The CDR3 totals 17 residues. Germline assignment: CDR1 MNHEY and CDR2 SVGEGT.